This T cell receptor beta chain was retrieved from a study of OX40 agonist ivuxolimab in advanced cancers. About the study as a whole: Ivuxolimab was an agonistic, fully human IgG2 monoclonal antibody directed against OX40 (CD134), a costimulatory receptor. Patients were allowed to have had prior anti-PD-1, anti-PD-L1 or anti-CTLA-4 therapy, and about 40% of the dose-escalation patients had been treated with checkpoint inhibitors. Among the approximately 50 dose-escalation patients, some 20 had hepatocellular carcinoma, 15 or so melanoma, 9 renal cell carcinoma and 9 head and neck cancer. The monotherapy dose-escalation portion (N of about 52 patients) of the phase I ivuxolimab trial is reported in the paper. Peripheral TCRbeta sequencing was intended to test whether TCR sequence diversity was altered and clonal T-cell expansion was caused by ivuxolimab. Partial responses were achieved by three dose-escalation patients, of whom one had hepatocellular carcinoma and two had cutaneous melanoma. Intravenous ivuxolimab was administered to patients every 2 weeks at six dose levels: 0.01, 0.1, 0.3, 1.5, 3 and 10 mg/kg. In the dose-escalation cohort, 70% to 85% of patients were male, and the mean age was roughly 60 years, with a range of about 23 to 85.

The investigation overall reported the following: At doses of 0.1 to 3.0 mg/kg, clonal expansion of both CD4+ and CD8+ T cells in blood was seen between baseline and week 6. Partial responders in the 0.1-3.0 mg/kg groups had among the lowest normalized peripheral clonal expansion, especially among CD8+ T cells. The antigen specificity of the peripheral T cells that underwent clonal expansion was not determined. Low levels of normalized T-cell clonal expansion were also seen in some patients who did not respond. On average, CD8+ T cells showed more expanded clones than CD4+ T cells after ivuxolimab.

Patients with autoimmune disease history or receiving systemic immunosuppression were excluded from the trial. Peripheral blood for TCR sequencing was collected from all dose cohorts at baseline, on cycle 4 day 1, and on cycle 7 day 1. The samples were taken from a phase I, first-in-human, multicenter, open-label dose-escalation trial of ivuxolimab. The trial enrolled adults with locally advanced or metastatic head and neck squamous cell, hepatocellular, melanoma or renal cell carcinoma. Before TCR sequencing, CD4+ T cells and CD8+ T cells were sorted from peripheral blood as separate populations. The CDR3, from cysteine to phenylalanine, totals 14 residues. The kept DNA is CDR3 alone, 42 bases in frame from the first base. V drops 9 bases and J drops 1 base, leaving 13 bases in between. From the germline V gene, CDR1 is SGHTA and CDR2 is FQGNSA. On this clone: The antigen it binds to is not known. No base qualities exist here, and no much larger clone lies one base off it.

For sequencing of the TCRbeta CDR3 region, genomic DNA was extracted from the sorted cells. TCRbeta CDR3 regions were sequenced using the immunoSEQ Assay. Entries here come from immuneACCESS through TCRdb and include only in-frame sequences with V and J called. Some clones fail to appear in such tables; in the studies checked, an unresolved V gene covers under half of the shortfall, and the cause of the remainder is unknown. This sample has 80,000 to 100,000 clones in its table, and 80% to 90% of those were observed once. Jointly, the top ten make up roughly 0.84% of the sample. This receptor was taken from an adult with an advanced solid tumor such as melanoma, head and neck, liver or kidney cancer. The receptor chain draws on TRBV7-2 and TRBJ1-3; TRBD1 might be the D gene, on 5 matching bases. Material: CD4+ or CD8+ T cells sorted from blood, obtained in a trial of the OX40 agonist ivuxolimab. The DNA sequence is as follows: TGTGCCAGTAACAACCCAGGGTCTGGAAACACCATATATTTT. The resulting protein is CASNNPGSGNTIYF.